One and the same sample provided the 32 T cell receptor beta chains below, sequenced in a study of T cells after yellow fever vaccination. TCRdb passed the 5' RACE reads through MiXCR, listing each CDR3 protein once. The table has about 500,000 distinct CDR3 sequences, roughly a sixth seen once; the top ten hold around 16%. Sequencing used PBMCs, obtained roughly 5 days after the first yellow fever vaccination. Receptors originate from a man in his late teens or twenties who received the YFV17D yellow fever vaccine.

V gene TRBV19 combines with J gene TRBJ2-5, with TRBD1 matching 7 bases. The CDR3 is 14 residues long. V lost 3 bases to trimming and J lost 2 bases; unmatched junction nucleotides: 3. Germline V gives CDR1 LNHDA, CDR2 SQIVND (reference sequence). The chain's CDR3 is CASSITGQQETQYF. As DNA, the CDR3 is TGTGCCAGTAGTATTACGGGACAGCAAGAGACCCAGTACTTC.

This clonotype has only a few counts. The CDR3 DNA sequence: TGTGCCATCAGCCAGATCGACAGGGAGGCTTTCTTT. Residues: CAISQIDREAFF. This chain links TRBV10-3 with TRBJ1-1; 7 bases are shared with TRBD1. The CDR3 length is 12 residues. V lost 6 bases, J lost 11 bases, and 9 bases stayed unmatched. Per the germline V gene, CDR1 is ENHRY and CDR2 is SYGVKD.

This sequence joins TRBV29-1 and TRBJ1-2; 8 bases line up with TRBD1. The CDR3 runs to 13 residues. Germline V gene sequence: CDR1 SQVTM, CDR2 ANQGSEA. V dropped 3 bases and J dropped 6; count of bases not matched to a gene: 6. The CDR3 DNA is TGCAGCGTTGAGGACAGGGCTATGGATGGCTACACCTTC. Protein sequence: CSVEDRAMDGYTF.

The V and J genes are TRBV11-2 and TRBJ1-1; TRBD1 aligns across 7 bases. With V trimmed by 7 bases and J by 10 bases, 9 bases remained unmatched. The CDR3 runs 12 residues. From germline, CDR1 is SGHAT and CDR2 FQNNGV. CDR3: CASTPDRVGAFF. The CDR3 bases are TGTGCCAGCACCCCCGACAGGGTGGGAGCTTTCTTT. Full variable domain (missing parts from reference TRBV11-2 and TRBJ1-1): EAGVAQSPRYKIIEKRQSVAFWCNPISGHATLYWYQQILGQGPKLLIQFQNNGVVDDSQLPKDRFSAERLKGVDSTLKIQPAKLEDSAVYLCASTPDRVGAFFGQGTRLTVV.

V is TRBV7-3 and J is TRBJ2-3; 9 nucleotides match TRBD2. This CDR3 has 16 residues. Trimming took 2 bases from V and 2 from J; bases not matched to a gene: 5. The germline CDR1 and CDR2 sequences are SGHTA and FQGTGA. In nucleotides, the CDR3 is TGTGCCAGCAGCTTATCCGGCGGGGGGGCCACAGATACGCAGTATTTT. Residues: CASSLSGGGATDTQYF.

The chain carries TRBV19 and TRBJ2-7; D call uncertain. Germline lookup yields CDR1 LNHDA and CDR2 SQIVND (reference sequence). The CDR3 runs 14 residues. V lost 5 bases to trimming and J lost 0 bases, with 11 bases between them. Here the CDR3 reads CASSLQTASYEQYF. The DNA for the CDR3 is TGTGCCAGTAGTCTTCAGACGGCCTCCTACGAGCAGTACTTC.

This clonotype was counted only a few times. The rearrangement links TRBV5-5 to TRBJ2-3; 9 positions agree with TRBD2. With V trimmed by 3 bases and J by 4 bases, 6 bases remained unmatched. CDR1 is SGHKS, CDR2 YYEKEE, per germline (reference sequence). This CDR3 is built from 15 residues. The CDR3 nucleotides read TGTGCCAGCAGCTCCTGGCGGGGGGGCTCAGATACGCAGTATTTT. This codes for CASSSWRGGSDTQYF.

This clonotype has just a few counts. The rearrangement joins TRBV7-8 to TRBJ1-1, with D maybe TRBD1 (6 bases). The CDR3 sequence is 14 residues long. Germline-derived CDR1 and CDR2 are SGHVS and FQNEAQ. V shed 1 base and J shed 10 bases, with 16 bases lying between them. CDR3 protein: CASSLVGGGELAFF. The CDR3, as DNA: TGTGCCAGCAGCTTAGTGGGAGGGGGGGAGTTAGCTTTCTTT.

The V gene is TRBV5-5, the J gene TRBJ2-7; D is perhaps TRBD1 or TRBD2 (5 bases each). The CDR3 spans 15 residues. CDR1 and CDR2 from the germline V gene are SGHKS and YYEKEE (reference sequence). Trimming left V 0 bases short and J 6 bases short, with 16 bases between. This CDR3 reads CASSLGQGDLGEQYV. The CDR3 coding sequence is TGTGCCAGCAGCTTGGGGCAGGGAGACCTCGGCGAGCAGTACGTC.

This sequence joins TRBV2 and TRBJ2-3; 11 nucleotides agree with TRBD1. V lost 1 base and J lost 1; bases outside the gene matches: 7. Germline values: CDR1 SNHLY, CDR2 FYNNEI. This CDR3 is 18 amino acids long. The DNA of the CDR3 is TGTGCCAGCAGTGAAGAGTGGACAGGGGGCTGGGGCACAGATACGCAGTATTTT. The encoded protein is CASSEEWTGGWGTDTQYF.

The chain is built from TRBV4-3 and TRBJ2-1; D is uncertain. Germline lookup yields CDR1 LGHNA and CDR2 YSLEER. Trimming shortened V by 5 bases and J by 7 bases, and 18 bases separated the two germline ends. The CDR3 sequence is 15 residues long. CDR3 DNA sequence: TGCGCCAGCAGCTTAGCCATTGGATCGTCAAATGAGCAGTTCTTC. This encodes CASSLAIGSSNEQFF.

V gene TRBV4-3 combines with J gene TRBJ2-1; D perhaps matches TRBD1 (6 bases). CDR1 is LGHNA, CDR2 YSLEER, per germline. The CDR3 length is 14 residues. V was pared by 1 base and J by 8 bases, with 12 bases between. This CDR3 is CASSQARGFDEQFF. CDR3 DNA: TGCGCCAGCAGCCAAGCCAGGGGCTTTGATGAGCAGTTCTTC.

This clonotype has just a few counts. The chain's CDR3 is CASSPLPPLAGGQIHEQFF. The CDR3 DNA reads as TGCGCCAGCAGTCCGCTTCCCCCTCTAGCGGGGGGCCAAATCCATGAGCAGTTCTTC. The J gene is TRBJ2-1, the V gene TRBV5-1, with 11 bases matching TRBD2. J lost 8 bases, V lost 5 bases, and 21 bases had no gene match. This CDR3 is built from 19 residues. CDR1 and CDR2 (germline): SGHRS, YFSETQ.

This clonotype came up a few times. This chain joins TRBV10-3 and TRBJ1-6; 10 positions agree with TRBD1. The CDR3 runs to 18 residues. V lost 6 bases and J lost 7; bases outside the gene matches: 15. The germline V gene has CDR1 ENHRY and CDR2 SYGVKD. This CDR3 reads CAIRDTDRGQARNSPLHF. The DNA for the CDR3 is TGTGCCATCAGGGATACTGACAGGGGGCAGGCCAGGAATTCACCCCTCCACTTT.

The rearrangement joins TRBV7-3 to TRBJ2-3; 12 bases are shared with TRBD2. The junction had 4 bases not matched to a gene; V was cut back by 1 base and J by 5 bases. The CDR3 runs 16 residues. CDR1 is SGHTA and CDR2 is FQGTGA in the germline V gene. The DNA of the CDR3 is TGTGCCAGCAGCTTAATGCTAGCGGGGGGGCAAGATACGCAGTATTTT. Translation: CASSLMLAGGQDTQYF.

This chain links TRBV11-2 with TRBJ2-7; the match to TRBD1 covers 9 bases. The CDR3 covers 15 residues. Germline CDR1 and CDR2: SGHAT and FQNNGV. With V trimmed by 4 bases and J by 2 bases, 6 bases remained unmatched. Written as DNA, the CDR3 is TGTGCCAGCAGCTACCCCGGGGACAGGGCCTACGAGCAGTACTTC. Residues: CASSYPGDRAYEQYF.

V is TRBV20-1 and J is TRBJ1-3; D call uncertain. CDR1 is DFQATT, CDR2 SNEGSKA, per germline (reference sequence). The CDR3 is 11 residues long. The V gene lost 6 bases and the J gene lost 4 bases, with 7 bases spanning the gap. CDR3: CSASQGNTIYF. DNA for the CDR3: TGCAGTGCCAGCCAAGGAAACACCATATATTTT.

This clonotype was counted between two and nine times. This chain uses TRBV5-4 with TRBJ2-1; TRBD2 agrees at 7 bases. After removal of 2 bases from V and 7 bases from J, the junction contained 9 bases not matched to a gene. Germline V CDR1 and CDR2: SGHNT, YYREEE (reference sequence). CDR3 length: 15 residues. CDR3 amino acids: CASSFGPAGGNEQFF. The DNA for the CDR3 is TGTGCCAGCAGCTTCGGGCCGGCCGGGGGGAATGAGCAGTTCTTC. Combining the CDR3 with reference TRBV5-4 and TRBJ2-1 gives the whole variable domain ETGVTQSPTHLIKTRGQQVTLRCSSQSGHNTVSWYQQALGQGPQFIFQYYREEENGRGNFPPRFSGLQFPNYSSELNVNALELDDSALYLCASSFGPAGGNEQFFGPGTRLTVL.

The chain recombines TRBV10-3 with TRBJ2-1, with D maybe TRBD2 (5 bases). Germline V CDR1 and CDR2: ENHRY, SYGVKD. Trimming removed 3 bases from V and 6 bases from J, with 12 bases in between. The CDR3 totals 14 residues. The CDR3 loop is CAISDSLATNEQFF. DNA of the CDR3: TGTGCCATCAGTGACTCCTTAGCGACCAATGAGCAGTTCTTC.

The CDR3 DNA sequence: TGTGCCAGCAGTTACTCCGACAACTTCTACGAGCAGTACGTC. It translates to CASSYSDNFYEQYV. This chain links TRBV6-2 or TRBV6-3 with TRBJ2-7; D unresolved. The CDR3 spans 14 residues. The V end was cut by 0 bases, the J end by 3 bases, with 9 bases between. Germline lookup yields CDR1 MNHEY and CDR2 SVGEGT.

In this sample, this clonotype turned up a few times. The chain uses TRBV28 and TRBJ2-5; TRBD2 aligns across 14 bases. J gave up 5 bases and V 5 bases, and 10 bases lay outside the gene matches. Germline V gives CDR1 MDHEN, CDR2 SYDVKM. The CDR3 contains 17 residues. CDR3 loop: CASSPFLTSGGGETQYF. The CDR3 nucleotides are TGTGCCAGCAGTCCATTCTTGACTAGCGGGGGGGGCGAGACCCAGTACTTC.

The chain recombines TRBV4-2 with TRBJ2-3; a weak D match, TRBD1 (6 bases). CDR1 is LGHNA and CDR2 is YNFKEQ in the germline V gene. V was clipped by 3 bases and J by 1 base, with 8 bases between them. CDR3 length equals 14 residues. CDR3 sequence reads: CASSHRTGTDTQYF. CDR3 in DNA: TGTGCCAGCAGCCACAGGACAGGCACAGATACGCAGTATTTT.

This clonotype was seen more than once but under ten times. The genes are TRBV20-1 and TRBJ1-4; D ambiguous. V dropped 2 bases and J dropped 6 bases, with 10 bases sitting between them. CDR3 size: 13 residues. Germline V gene sequence: CDR1 DFQATT, CDR2 SNEGSKA (reference sequence). The chain's CDR3 is CSARREAHEKLFF. The CDR3 DNA follows: TGCAGTGCTAGACGTGAAGCACATGAAAAACTGTTTTTT.

This clonotype was picked up a small number of times. V gene TRBV6-5 combines with J gene TRBJ1-6; possibly TRBD1 for D (5 bases). The CDR3 contains 18 residues. Deletions cut 2 bases from V and 0 bases from J, with 14 bases between. Per the germline V gene, CDR1 is MNHEY and CDR2 is SVGAGI. The CDR3 region has the DNA TGTGCCAGCAGTTACCTTAGGGGCAGAAGCTCCTATAATTCACCCCTCCACTTT. Translation: CASSYLRGRSSYNSPLHF.

The chain joins TRBV5-1 to TRBJ1-2; D uncertain. Deletions cut 4 bases from V and 6 bases from J, with 10 bases between. This CDR3 is built from 12 residues. CDR1 and CDR2 (germline): SGHRS, YFSETQ. The CDR3: CASSEGEDGYTF. Written as DNA, the CDR3 is TGCGCCAGCAGCGAGGGAGAGGATGGCTACACCTTC.

V gene TRBV3-1 combines with J gene TRBJ2-4; tentative D call: TRBD2 (6 bases). Per the germline V gene, CDR1 is LGHDT and CDR2 is YNNKEL (reference sequence). CDR3 length equals 18 residues. V was pared by 3 bases and J by 0 bases, with 18 bases between. CDR3: CASSHGQGLKLAKNIQYF. The CDR3 coding sequence is TGTGCCAGCAGCCACGGTCAGGGACTCAAGCTAGCCAAAAACATTCAGTACTTC. Combining the CDR3 with reference TRBV3-1 and TRBJ2-4 gives the whole variable domain DTAVSQTPKYLVTQMGNDKSIKCEQNLGHDTMYWYKQDSKKFLKIMFSYNNKELIINETVPNRFSPKSPDKAHLNLHINSLELGDSAVYFCASSHGQGLKLAKNIQYFGAGTRLSVL.

This clonotype was detected ten times or more. V and J are TRBV10-3 and TRBJ2-2; D may match TRBD1 or TRBD2 (5 bases each). V dropped 4 bases and J dropped 3 bases, with 9 bases sitting between them. CDR3 size: 14 residues. Per the germline V gene, CDR1 is ENHRY and CDR2 is SYGVKD. The CDR3 is CAISAGTHTGELFF. In nucleotides, the CDR3 is TGTGCCATCAGTGCCGGGACGCACACCGGGGAGCTGTTTTTT.

This chain connects TRBV7-9 to TRBJ2-1; 8 bases fit TRBD2. Germline loops: CDR1 SEHNR, CDR2 FQNEAQ (reference sequence). With V trimmed by 5 bases and J by 3 bases, 6 bases remained unmatched. The CDR3 is 15 residues long. CDR3 amino acids: CASSLQRENYNEQFF. The CDR3 DNA reads as TGTGCCAGCAGCCTTCAGCGGGAGAACTACAATGAGCAGTTCTTC.

Here the CDR3 reads CASTGLAGPNEQFF. The CDR3 coding sequence is TGTGCCAGCACCGGGCTAGCGGGACCCAATGAGCAGTTCTTC. The chain uses TRBV6-2 or TRBV6-3 and TRBJ2-1; 9 positions agree with TRBD2. V shed 7 bases and J 6 bases; nucleotides not matched to a gene: 7. The germline CDR1 and CDR2 sequences are MNHEY and SVGEGT. The CDR3 contains 14 residues.

This clonotype was recorded a few times. The rearrangement uses TRBV7-3 and TRBJ2-3, with 16 bases aligning to TRBD2. Trimming at V came to 1 base and at J to 4 bases, leaving 8 bases not matched to a gene. This CDR3 is 19 amino acids long. Germline CDR1 SGHTA, CDR2 FQGTGA. In nucleotides, the CDR3 is TGTGCCAGCAGCTTAAAAGGGACTAGCGGGGGGGCCCGGGCAGATACGCAGTATTTT. Translation gives CASSLKGTSGGARADTQYF.

This rearrangement joins TRBV10-3 to TRBJ2-1, with 7 bases that match TRBD2. V gave up 8 bases and J gave up 0 bases; unmatched junction bases: 10. The V gene's germline CDR1 is ENHRY and CDR2 SYGVKD. The CDR3 has 16 amino acids. CDR3 region: CAIGRASGNSYNEQFF. In DNA form, the CDR3 reads TGTGCCATCGGAAGGGCTAGCGGTAACTCCTACAATGAGCAGTTCTTC.

This clonotype was counted a few times. The chain joins TRBV7-9 to TRBJ1-5; 7 bases fit TRBD1. Germline lookup yields CDR1 SEHNR and CDR2 FQNEAQ (reference sequence). The CDR3 contains 15 residues. Trimming at V came to 1 base and at J to 1 base, leaving 1 base not matched to a gene. CDR3 nucleotide sequence: TGTGCCAGCAGCTTAGGGACAGGAAGCAATCAGCCCCAGCATTTT. It translates to CASSLGTGSNQPQHF.